This T cell receptor (beta chain) was recovered during a study of HIV-infected patients and healthy controls. General observations from the study: Untreated HIV+ repertoires had roughly threefold fewer distinct CDR3s and lower Shannon diversity than healthy controls.

cDNA was made from approximately 0.55 ug RNA using alpha and beta constant primers. Alpha and beta chain libraries were made separately by chain-specific third strand synthesis with multiplexing indices. A single primer pair per chain amplified all rearrangements, with per-molecule barcodes. One entry per CDR3 protein, called by TCRdb with MiXCR from the 5' RACE reads. The repertoire holds about 6,000 distinct CDR3 sequences, with 10% to 13% as singletons. This clonotype is deemed medium-sized. The antigen is not known. All unsorted peripheral T cells were captured because whole blood was used without fractionation. The junction had 5 bases not matched to a gene; V was cut back by 4 bases and J by 3 bases. CDR1 LNHDA and CDR2 SQIVND come from the germline V gene (reference sequence). CDR3 length: 15 residues.

This receptor was obtained from an adult with HIV infection. The chain employs TRBV19 and TRBJ1-5; 8 nucleotides line up with TRBD1. The sample here was blood, taken before antiretroviral therapy. The chain's CDR3 is CASSTGQGPNQPQHF. The CDR3 coding sequence is TGTGCCAGTAGTACCGGACAGGGACCCAATCAGCCCCAGCATTTT.